Shown below are 22 T cell receptor beta chains from a single sample sequenced in a study of cytomegalovirus exposure and HLA in healthy donors. With 60 Vbeta and 13 Jbeta primers, the PCR was carried out. The table came from immunoSEQ multiplex PCR; TCRdb's copy has only in-frame clones and leaves some out. Counted here are 95,000 to 120,000 clones, roughly 71% occurring once; the ten biggest clones make up roughly 8.3%. The sequenced sample consisted of PBMCs. These receptors originate from a man aged 18-30 years in good health and CMV-seropositive.

The J gene is TRBJ2-5, the V gene TRBV5-1; 7 nucleotides match TRBD1. Germline V gene data show CDR1 as SGHRS and CDR2 as YFSETQ. This CDR3 region has 13 residues. The J segment lost 1 base and the V segment lost 6 bases, leaving 3 bases of the junction unmatched. Written as DNA, the CDR3 is TGCGCCAGCAAGACAGGGCCCCAAGAGACCCAGTACTTC. Translation gives CASKTGPQETQYF.

This clone was observed a handful of times. The chain combines TRBV7-9 with TRBJ1-2; D unclear. The germline gives CDR1 SEHNR, CDR2 FQNEAQ (reference sequence). The CDR3 has 13 amino acids. The V gene lost 3 bases and the J gene lost 10 bases, with 15 bases spanning the gap. The CDR3 DNA reads as TGTGCCAGCAGCTTGGGAGGTATCGATGACTACACCTTC. Protein product: CASSLGGIDDYTF.

CDR3 nucleotide sequence: TGCGCCAGCAGCCAAGAGAGAGGCGGGGGAGCCTACCTTATTAGCACAGATACGCAGTATTTT. Protein: CASSQERGGGAYLISTDTQYF. This rearrangement joins TRBV4-1 to TRBJ2-3, with TRBD2 identical over 7 bases. CDR1 is MGHRA, CDR2 YSYEKL, per germline. With 0 bases clipped from V and 0 bases from J, the junction kept 18 bases outside the gene matches. This CDR3 region has 21 residues.

V usage is TRBV5-1 and J usage is TRBJ2-1, with TRBD2 identical over 7 bases. Germline values: CDR1 SGHRS, CDR2 YFSETQ. V shed 4 bases, J shed 8 bases, and the junction held 9 bases outside the gene matches. This CDR3 spans 14 amino acids. In nucleotides, the CDR3 is TGCGCCAGCAGCGGGGGGGGTCCAGAGGATGAGCAGTTCTTC. It specifies CASSGGGPEDEQFF.

This clone was counted only a few times. The chain carries TRBV28 and TRBJ1-5; D call uncertain. Trimming stripped 5 bases from V and 2 bases from J, with 13 bases between. CDR3 length equals 15 residues. Germline V CDR1 and CDR2: MDHEN, SYDVKM. CDR3 residues: CASSAHLSGNQPQHF. DNA for the CDR3: TGTGCCAGCAGTGCCCACTTGTCCGGCAATCAGCCCCAGCATTTT.

The V gene is TRBV7-9, the J gene TRBJ1-2; D may be TRBD1 (6 bases). V was cut by 5 bases and J by 1 base, with 14 bases left in between. The CDR3 has 15 residues. The germline CDR1 and CDR2 sequences are SEHNR and FQNEAQ (reference sequence). This chain's CDR3 is CASSPQTDSNYGYTF. The CDR3 nucleotides are TGTGCCAGCAGCCCTCAAACGGACAGTAACTATGGCTACACCTTC.

This clone was counted between two and nine times. The chain uses TRBV5-1 and TRBJ2-7; D is undetermined. Germline assignment: CDR1 SGHRS and CDR2 YFSETQ. The V and J ends lost 5 bases and 1 base respectively, with 16 bases between them. The CDR3 totals 15 residues. The CDR3 sequence is CASSLSPGPSYEQYF. In nucleotides, the CDR3 is TGCGCCAGCAGTTTGTCCCCCGGTCCTTCCTACGAGCAGTACTTC.

The genes are TRBV7-6 and TRBJ2-5; D gene ambiguous. CDR1 is SGHVS, CDR2 FNYEAQ, per germline. The germline V and J ends were trimmed by 1 base and 2 bases, with 11 bases remaining between them. The CDR3 is 15 amino acids. CDR3 residues: CASSLVRSEQETQYF. Written as DNA, the CDR3 is TGTGCCAGCAGCTTAGTGAGGTCAGAGCAAGAGACCCAGTACTTC.

This clone was recorded once. The chain carries TRBV5-1 and TRBJ2-7, with 7 bases that match TRBD1. CDR1 SGHRS and CDR2 YFSETQ come from the germline V gene. The V segment lost 3 bases and the J segment 0 bases; nucleotides outside the gene matches: 12. This CDR3 region has 17 residues. DNA for the CDR3: TGCGCCAGCAGCTCCCATATCAAGACAGGGTACTCCTACGAGCAGTACTTC. Translating gives CASSSHIKTGYSYEQYF.

The chain employs TRBV18 and TRBJ1-6, with 9 positions matching TRBD1. CDR1 KGHSH and CDR2 LQKENI come from the germline V gene. Trimming removed 2 bases from V and 7 bases from J; junction bases left unmatched: 3. This CDR3 region has 15 residues. This CDR3 is CASSPVGQGNSPLHF. CDR3 bases: TGTGCCAGCTCACCAGTGGGACAGGGAAATTCACCCCTCCACTTT.

This clone was recorded a few times. V usage is TRBV7-2 and J usage is TRBJ1-1; 7 bases fit TRBD1. V was pared by 1 base and J by 3 bases, with 5 bases of the junction left unmatched. The CDR3 consists of 15 residues. Germline V CDR1 and CDR2: SGHTA, FQGNSA. The chain's CDR3 is CASSLEPTGHTEAFF. In DNA, the CDR3 is TGTGCCAGCAGCTTAGAGCCGACAGGGCACACTGAAGCTTTCTTT.

This rearrangement joins TRBV25-1 to TRBJ2-1, with a possible D match to TRBD2 (5 bases). The germline CDR1 and CDR2 sequences are MGHDK and SYGVNS. This CDR3 has 16 residues. Deletions cut 3 bases from V and 0 bases from J, with 12 bases between. CDR3 sequence (DNA): TGTGCCAGCAGTGAGGATAGGAGGAGCTCCTACAATGAGCAGTTCTTC. Protein product: CASSEDRRSSYNEQFF.

The chain joins TRBV28 to TRBJ1-6; 9 bases align to TRBD1. The V segment lost 10 bases and the J segment 5 bases; nucleotides outside the gene matches: 3. CDR3 length: 13 amino acids. CDR1 and CDR2 from the germline V gene are MDHEN and SYDVKM. The CDR3 DNA sequence: TGTGCCATCACAGGGGGCAATAATTCACCCCTCCACTTT. Its protein is CAITGGNNSPLHF. Full variable domain (rest looked up from reference TRBV28 and TRBJ1-6): DVKVTQSSRYLVKRTGEKVFLECVQDMDHENMFWYRQDPGLGLRLIYFSYDVKMKEKGDIPEGYSVSREKKERFSLILESASTNQTSMYLCAITGGNNSPLHFGNGTRLTVT.

This clone occurred a few times. The chain employs TRBV6-1 and TRBJ1-3; 8 bases fit TRBD1. The J segment lost 0 bases and the V segment lost 3 bases, leaving 4 bases of the junction unmatched. CDR1 and CDR2 (germline): MNHNS, SASEGT. There are 16 residues in the CDR3. The CDR3: CASSDPGGTSGNTIYF. Written as DNA, the CDR3 is TGTGCCAGCAGTGACCCAGGGGGCACCTCTGGAAACACCATATATTTT.

CDR3 in amino acids: CASSYSDRFGTGELFF. Written as DNA, the CDR3 is TGTGCCAGCAGTTACTCCGATCGGTTCGGCACCGGGGAGCTGTTTTTT. The V call is TRBV6-6, the J call TRBJ2-2; D is unresolved. CDR1 and CDR2 from the germline V gene are MNHNY and SVGAGI (reference sequence). The V end lost 0 bases, the J end lost 4 bases, and 12 bases lay between the germline ends. This CDR3 region has 16 residues.

The CDR3 loop reads CASSLRQGVVGTEAFF. CDR3 in DNA: TGCGCCAGCAGCTTGCGACAAGGGGTTGTGGGCACTGAAGCTTTCTTT. The V call is TRBV5-1, the J call TRBJ1-1; TRBD1 might be the D (5 bases). Looked up from germline, CDR1 is SGHRS and CDR2 is YFSETQ. Between the trimmed V and J ends, which lost 1 base and 4 bases, there was a span of 17 bases. CDR3 length equals 16 residues.

V usage is TRBV19 and J usage is TRBJ2-3; 7 bases match TRBD1. CDR1 and CDR2 (germline): LNHDA, SQIVND (reference sequence). The CDR3 runs to 14 residues. J gave up 1 base and V 4 bases, and 2 bases lay outside the gene matches. In DNA form, the CDR3 reads TGTGCCAGTAGTAGCGGACAGGGCACAGATACGCAGTATTTT. It codes for CASSSGQGTDTQYF.

There are a few counts of this clone. Additional DNA sequences in this sample encode the identical CDR3. The rearrangement joins TRBV5-1 to TRBJ2-1; 10 bases align to TRBD2. The CDR3 is 15 residues long. In germline, CDR1 is SGHRS, CDR2 YFSETQ. V lost 2 bases to trimming and J lost 2 bases; unmatched junction nucleotides: 1. The CDR3 protein is CASSLAGGTYNEQFF. CDR3 nucleotides: TGCGCCAGCAGCTTAGCGGGGGGGACCTACAATGAGCAGTTCTTC.

The V and J genes are TRBV30 and TRBJ2-7; 10 bases match TRBD2. The V segment lost 7 bases and the J segment 4 bases; nucleotides outside the gene matches: 10. The length of the CDR3 is 14 residues. Germline V gene data show CDR1 as GTSNPN and CDR2 as SVGIG (reference sequence). CDR3 sequence (DNA): TGTGCCTCGCTAAACGAGCGGGGGGGGTACGAGCAGTACTTC. Translated: CASLNERGGYEQYF.

This clone was recorded only once. The rearrangement uses TRBV5-4 and TRBJ1-2, with 11 positions matching TRBD1. The CDR3 has 16 amino acids. Germline CDR1 reads SGHNT; CDR2 reads YYREEE (reference sequence). After removal of 3 bases from V and 4 bases from J, the junction contained 8 bases not matched to a gene. The CDR3 here is CASSYGTGGVGYGYTF. CDR3 DNA: TGTGCCAGCAGCTACGGGACAGGGGGTGTTGGCTATGGCTACACCTTC.

The chain combines TRBV6-1 with TRBJ2-2; TRBD2 matches 8 bases. The CDR3 totals 15 residues. Germline V gives CDR1 MNHNS, CDR2 SASEGT. Trimming took 1 base from V and 7 from J; bases not matched to a gene: 5. The CDR3 reads CASSEETGGVGELFF. CDR3 sequence (DNA): TGTGCCAGCAGTGAAGAAACGGGGGGGGTCGGGGAGCTGTTTTTT.

The chain recombines TRBV7-9 with TRBJ2-3; D may be TRBD1 (6 bases). This CDR3 region has 14 residues. The germline V gene encodes CDR1 SEHNR and CDR2 FQNEAQ (reference sequence). Trimming removed 3 bases at V and 4 bases at J, with 11 bases between. In DNA form, the CDR3 reads TGTGCCAGCAGCTTGGGCAGGGGCCCAGATACGCAGTATTTT. This codes for CASSLGRGPDTQYF.